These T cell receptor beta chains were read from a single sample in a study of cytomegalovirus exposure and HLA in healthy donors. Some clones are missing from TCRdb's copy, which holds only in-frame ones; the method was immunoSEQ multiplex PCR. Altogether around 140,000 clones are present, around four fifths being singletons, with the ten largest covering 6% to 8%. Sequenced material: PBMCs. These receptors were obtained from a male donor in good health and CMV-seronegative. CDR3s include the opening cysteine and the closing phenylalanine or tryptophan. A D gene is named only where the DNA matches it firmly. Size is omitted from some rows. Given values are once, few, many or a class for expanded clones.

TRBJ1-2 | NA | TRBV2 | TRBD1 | CASATGATNYGYTF | TGTGCCAGTGCGACAGGGGCAACTAACTATGGCTACACCTTC
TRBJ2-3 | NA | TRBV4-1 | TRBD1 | CASSQETGGGGDTQYF | TGCGCCAGCAGCCAGGAGACAGGGGGCGGTGGGGATACGCAGTATTTT
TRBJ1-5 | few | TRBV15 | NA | CATSREFRTDNQPQHF | TGTGCCACCAGCAGAGAGTTCCGGACAGACAATCAGCCCCAGCATTTT
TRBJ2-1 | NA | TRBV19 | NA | CASSVQGSSYNEQFF | TGTGCCAGTAGTGTACAGGGAAGCTCCTACAATGAGCAGTTCTTC
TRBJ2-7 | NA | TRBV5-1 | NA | CASSLAGSGLYEQYF | TGCGCCAGCAGCTTGGCCGGGAGCGGCCTATACGAGCAGTACTTC
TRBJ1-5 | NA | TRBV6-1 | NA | CASSEVIGRSGRKPQHF | TGTGCCAGCAGTGAAGTCATAGGGCGCAGCGGTAGGAAGCCCCAGCATTTT
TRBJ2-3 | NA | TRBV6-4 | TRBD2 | CASSERGDTDTQYF | TGTGCCAGCAGTGAGCGGGGGGACACAGATACGCAGTATTTT
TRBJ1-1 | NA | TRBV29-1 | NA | CSVRTGGAWGTEAFF | TGCAGCGTCCGAACGGGGGGCGCATGGGGCACTGAAGCTTTCTTT
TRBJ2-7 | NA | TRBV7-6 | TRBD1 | CASSTGQVYEQYF | TGTGCCAGCAGCACCGGACAGGTCTACGAGCAGTACTTC
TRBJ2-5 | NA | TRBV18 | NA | CASSPRTRNQETQYF | TGTGCCAGCTCACCCAGGACAAGGAATCAAGAGACCCAGTACTTC
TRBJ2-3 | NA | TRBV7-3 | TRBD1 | CASSLTSGTGGEHSTQYF | TGTGCCAGCAGCTTAACCTCCGGGACAGGGGGAGAACACAGTACGCAGTATTTT
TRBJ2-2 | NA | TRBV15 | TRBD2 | CATSRGGTSGRAWELFF | TGTGCCACCAGCAGAGGTGGGACTAGCGGGAGGGCCTGGGAGCTGTTTTTT
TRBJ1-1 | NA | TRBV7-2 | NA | CASSFGTVVGTEAFF | TGTGCCAGCAGCTTTGGGACTGTCGTGGGGACTGAAGCTTTCTTT
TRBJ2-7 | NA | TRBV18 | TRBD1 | CASSPLGQGANEQYF | TGTGCCAGCTCACCGCTCGGGCAGGGGGCCAACGAGCAGTACTTC
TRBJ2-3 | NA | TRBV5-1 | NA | CASSLDGGLSTDTQYF | TGCGCCAGCAGCTTGGATGGGGGCCTCTCCACAGATACGCAGTATTTT
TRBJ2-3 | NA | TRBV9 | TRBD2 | CASSVGLAAHTDTQYF | TGTGCCAGCAGCGTAGGGCTAGCGGCCCACACAGATACGCAGTATTTT
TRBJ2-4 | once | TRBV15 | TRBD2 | CATSRAGGYPQKTLAKNIQYF | TGTGCCACCAGCAGGGCGGGAGGGTACCCACAAAAAACCTTAGCCAAAAACATTCAGTACTTC
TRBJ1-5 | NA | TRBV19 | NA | CASSSSGTGFRPQHF | TGTGCCAGTAGTTCATCCGGGACTGGGTTTCGGCCCCAGCATTTT
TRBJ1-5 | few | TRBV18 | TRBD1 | CASSPEARGIPQPQHF | TGTGCCAGCTCCCCGGAGGCCAGGGGGATTCCTCAGCCCCAGCATTTT
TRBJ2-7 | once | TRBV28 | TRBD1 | CASTLGQGNYEQYF | TGTGCCAGCACCCTGGGACAGGGAAACTACGAGCAGTACTTC
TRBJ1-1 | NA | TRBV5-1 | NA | CASSLTGNTEAFF | TGCGCCAGCAGCTTGACAGGGAACACTGAAGCTTTCTTT
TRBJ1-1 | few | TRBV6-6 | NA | CASSYRSGVETEAFF | TGTGCCAGCAGTTACCGCTCAGGGGTTGAGACTGAAGCTTTCTTT
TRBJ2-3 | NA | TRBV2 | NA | CASSRQGTDTQYF | TGTGCCAGCAGCAGACAGGGCACAGATACGCAGTATTTT
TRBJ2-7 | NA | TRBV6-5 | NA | CASSYSIQAYEQYF | TGTGCCAGCAGTTACTCGATCCAGGCCTACGAGCAGTACTTC
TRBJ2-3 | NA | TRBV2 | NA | CASSESQTTDTQYF | TGTGCCAGCAGTGAGTCACAGACGACAGATACGCAGTATTTT
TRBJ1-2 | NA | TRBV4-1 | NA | CASSQANRVNGYTF | TGCGCCAGCAGCCAAGCGAACAGGGTAAATGGCTACACCTTC
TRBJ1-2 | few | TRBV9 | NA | CASSPETGSFYGYTF | TGTGCCAGCAGCCCCGAAACAGGGTCTTTCTATGGCTACACCTTC
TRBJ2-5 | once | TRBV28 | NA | CASSLRGSETQYF | TGTGCCAGCAGTTTGCGGGGCAGCGAGACCCAGTACTTC
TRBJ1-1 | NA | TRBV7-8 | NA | CASSPERLVGTEAFF | TGTGCCAGCAGCCCAGAGAGGTTGGTTGGCACTGAAGCTTTCTTT
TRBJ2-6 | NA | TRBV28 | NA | CASSLSGIGANVLTF | TGTGCCAGCAGTTTATCAGGGATCGGGGCCAACGTCCTGACTTTC
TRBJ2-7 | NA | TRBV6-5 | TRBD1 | CASSYSGRGTYEQYF | TGTGCCAGCAGTTACTCGGGCAGGGGGACCTACGAGCAGTACTTC
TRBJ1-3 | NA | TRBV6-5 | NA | CASSYVMGNTIYF | TGTGCCAGCAGTTACGTTATGGGAAACACCATATATTTT
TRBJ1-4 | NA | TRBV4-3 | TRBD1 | CASSPLYQGANEKLFF | TGCGCCAGCAGCCCGCTCTATCAGGGGGCTAATGAAAAACTGTTTTTT
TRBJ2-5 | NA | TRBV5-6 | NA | CASSLSHRRETQYF | TGTGCCAGCAGCTTGTCGCACAGGAGAGAGACCCAGTACTTC